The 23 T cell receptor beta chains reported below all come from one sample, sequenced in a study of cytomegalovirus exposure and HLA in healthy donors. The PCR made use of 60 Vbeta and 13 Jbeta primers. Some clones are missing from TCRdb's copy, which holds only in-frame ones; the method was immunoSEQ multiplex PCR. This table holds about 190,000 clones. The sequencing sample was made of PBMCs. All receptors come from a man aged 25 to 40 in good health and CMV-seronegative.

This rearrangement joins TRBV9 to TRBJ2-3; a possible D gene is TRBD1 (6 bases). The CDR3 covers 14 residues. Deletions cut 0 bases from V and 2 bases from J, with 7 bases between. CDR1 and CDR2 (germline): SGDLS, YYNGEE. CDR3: CASSVDRDTDTQYF. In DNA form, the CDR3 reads TGTGCCAGCAGCGTAGACAGGGACACAGATACGCAGTATTTT.

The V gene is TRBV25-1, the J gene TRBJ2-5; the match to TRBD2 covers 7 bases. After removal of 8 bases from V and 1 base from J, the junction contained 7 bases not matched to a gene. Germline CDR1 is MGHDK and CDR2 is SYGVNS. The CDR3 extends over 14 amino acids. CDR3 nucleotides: TGTGCCAGCGTGGGGAGCGGGGCCCAAGAGACCCAGTACTTC. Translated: CASVGSGAQETQYF.

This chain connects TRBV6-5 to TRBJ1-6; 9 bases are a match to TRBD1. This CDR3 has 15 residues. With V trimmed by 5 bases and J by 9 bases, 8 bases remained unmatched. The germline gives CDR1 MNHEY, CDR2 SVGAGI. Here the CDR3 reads CASSRRQGGISPLHF. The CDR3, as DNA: TGTGCCAGCAGTAGGAGACAGGGGGGAATTTCACCCCTCCACTTT.

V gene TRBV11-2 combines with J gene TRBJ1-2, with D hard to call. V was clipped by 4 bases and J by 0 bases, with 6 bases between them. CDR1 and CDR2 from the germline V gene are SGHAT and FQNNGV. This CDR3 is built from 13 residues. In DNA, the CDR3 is TGTGCCAGCAGCTCTTCGGCTAACTATGGCTACACCTTC. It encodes CASSSSANYGYTF.

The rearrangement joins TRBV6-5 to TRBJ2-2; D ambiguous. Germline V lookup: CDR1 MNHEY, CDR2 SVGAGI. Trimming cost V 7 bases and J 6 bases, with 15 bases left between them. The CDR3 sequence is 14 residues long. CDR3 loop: CASNHHGESGELFF. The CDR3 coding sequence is TGTGCCAGCAATCACCACGGAGAGTCCGGGGAGCTGTTTTTT.

As DNA, the CDR3 is TGTGCCAGCAGCTTTGGGCAGGAACGCACAGATACGCAGTATTTT. This encodes CASSFGQERTDTQYF. This chain links TRBV5-5 with TRBJ2-3; D is unresolved. Between the trimmed V and J ends, which lost 2 bases and 1 base, there was a span of 11 bases. This CDR3 has 15 residues. Germline CDR1 reads SGHKS; CDR2 reads YYEKEE (reference sequence).

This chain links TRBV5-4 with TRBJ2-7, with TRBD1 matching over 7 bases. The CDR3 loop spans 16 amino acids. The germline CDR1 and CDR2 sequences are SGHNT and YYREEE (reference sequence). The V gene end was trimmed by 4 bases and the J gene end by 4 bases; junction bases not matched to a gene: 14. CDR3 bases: TGTGCCAGCAGCCAACCTTTAAGGGGGCTCCCTTACGAGCAGTACTTC. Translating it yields CASSQPLRGLPYEQYF.

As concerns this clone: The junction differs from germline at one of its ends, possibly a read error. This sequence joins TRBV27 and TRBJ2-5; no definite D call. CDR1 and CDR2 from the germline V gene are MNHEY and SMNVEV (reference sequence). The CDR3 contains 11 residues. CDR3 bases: TGTGCCAGCAGCGCGCAAGAGGCCCAGTACTTC. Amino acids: CASSAQEAQYF.

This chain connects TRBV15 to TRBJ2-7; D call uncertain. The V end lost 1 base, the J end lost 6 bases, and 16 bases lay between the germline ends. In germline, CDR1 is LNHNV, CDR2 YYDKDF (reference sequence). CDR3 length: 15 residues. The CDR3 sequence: CATSRGETGFREQYF. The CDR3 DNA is TGTGCCACCAGCAGAGGCGAGACCGGGTTTCGCGAGCAGTACTTC.

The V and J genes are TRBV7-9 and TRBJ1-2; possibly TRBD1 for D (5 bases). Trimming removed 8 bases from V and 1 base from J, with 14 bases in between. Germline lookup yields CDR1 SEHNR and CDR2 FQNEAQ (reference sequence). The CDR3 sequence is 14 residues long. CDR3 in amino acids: CASGARGFNYGYTF. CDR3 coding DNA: TGTGCCAGCGGGGCGCGCGGTTTTAACTATGGCTACACCTTC. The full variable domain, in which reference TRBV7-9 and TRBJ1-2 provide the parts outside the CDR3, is DTGVSQNPRHKITKRGQNVTFRCDPISEHNRLYWYRQTLGQGPEFLTYFQNEAQLEKSRLLSDRFSAERPKGSFSTLEIQRTEQGDSAMYLCASGARGFNYGYTFGSGTRLTVV.

The CDR3 spells CATRDRGYNSPLHF. The CDR3 bases are TGTGCCACCCGGGACAGGGGATATAATTCACCCCTCCACTTT. The chain uses TRBV10-3 and TRBJ1-6, with 10 bases fitting TRBD1. Germline lookup yields CDR1 ENHRY and CDR2 SYGVKD. With V trimmed by 10 bases and J by 4 bases, 4 bases remained unmatched. The CDR3 is made up of 14 amino acids.

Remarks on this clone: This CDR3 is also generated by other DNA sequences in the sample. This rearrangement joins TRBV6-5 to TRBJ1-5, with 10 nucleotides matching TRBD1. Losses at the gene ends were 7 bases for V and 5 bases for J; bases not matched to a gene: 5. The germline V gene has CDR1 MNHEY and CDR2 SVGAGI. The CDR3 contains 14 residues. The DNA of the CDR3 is TGTGCCAGCATGGGACAGGGGTATGATCAGCCCCAGCATTTT. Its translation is CASMGQGYDQPQHF.

The CDR3 loop is CASSVGVRGSGVETQYF. The CDR3 bases are TGTGCCAGCAGCGTAGGGGTAAGAGGGTCGGGGGTTGAGACCCAGTACTTC. V gene TRBV9 combines with J gene TRBJ2-5, with a possible D match to TRBD2 (6 bases). Germline assignment: CDR1 SGDLS and CDR2 YYNGEE. The CDR3 length is 17 residues. V was cut by 0 bases and J by 5 bases, with 20 bases left in between.

CDR3 sequence (DNA): TGCGCCAGCGCTTTCTCAGGGGCTGGGGCCAACGTCCTGACTTTC. It encodes CASAFSGAGANVLTF. The chain has TRBV5-1 and TRBJ2-6; D is possibly TRBD1 (6 bases). CDR3 length: 15 residues. Germline V gene lookup returns CDR1 SGHRS and CDR2 YFSETQ. Trimming took off 7 bases at V and 2 bases at J, with 13 bases between the two ends. Full variable domain (outside the CDR3, taken from reference TRBV5-1 and TRBJ2-6): KAGVTQTPRYLIKTRGQQVTLSCSPISGHRSVSWYQQTPGQGLQFLFEYFSETQRNKGNFPGRFSGRQFSNSRSEMNVSTLELGDSALYLCASAFSGAGANVLTFGAGSRLTVL.

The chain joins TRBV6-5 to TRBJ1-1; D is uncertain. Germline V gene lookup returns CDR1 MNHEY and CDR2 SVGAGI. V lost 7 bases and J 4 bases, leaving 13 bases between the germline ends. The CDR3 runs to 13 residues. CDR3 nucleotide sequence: TGTGCCAGCACTAACAGTATCGGCACTGAAGCTTTCTTT. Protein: CASTNSIGTEAFF.

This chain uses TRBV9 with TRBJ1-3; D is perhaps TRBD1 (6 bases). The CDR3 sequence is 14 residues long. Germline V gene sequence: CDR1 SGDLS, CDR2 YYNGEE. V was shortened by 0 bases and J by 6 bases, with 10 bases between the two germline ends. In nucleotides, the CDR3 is TGTGCCAGCAGCGTAGAACAGGGTGCAAACACCATATATTTT. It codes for CASSVEQGANTIYF.

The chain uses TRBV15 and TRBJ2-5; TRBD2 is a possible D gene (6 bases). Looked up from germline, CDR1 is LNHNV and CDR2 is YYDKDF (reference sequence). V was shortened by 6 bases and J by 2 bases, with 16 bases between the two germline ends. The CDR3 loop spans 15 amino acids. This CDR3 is CATRVLSGAQETQYF. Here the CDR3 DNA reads TGTGCCACCAGAGTTCTCTCGGGAGCTCAAGAGACCCAGTACTTC.

The chain's CDR3 is CASSASLASGEQYF. The CDR3 region has the DNA TGTGCCAGCAGCGCCAGCTTGGCTAGCGGCGAGCAGTACTTC. The rearrangement uses TRBV9 and TRBJ2-7; 7 bases match TRBD2. This CDR3 region has 14 residues. Per the germline V gene, CDR1 is SGDLS and CDR2 is YYNGEE. The V gene end was trimmed by 3 bases and the J gene end by 6 bases; junction bases not matched to a gene: 9. The variable domain in full, completed from reference TRBV9 and TRBJ2-7, reads DSGVTQTPKHLITATGQRVTLRCSPRSGDLSVYWYQQSLDQGLQFLIQYYNGEERAKGNILERFSAQQFPDLHSELNLSSLELGDSALYFCASSASLASGEQYFGPGTRLTVT.

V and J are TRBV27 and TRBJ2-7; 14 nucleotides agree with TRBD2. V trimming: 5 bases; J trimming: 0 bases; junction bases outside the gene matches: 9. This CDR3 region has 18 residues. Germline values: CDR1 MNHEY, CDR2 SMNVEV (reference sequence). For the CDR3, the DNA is TGTGCCAGCAGTGAAGGACTAGCGGGGGGCACAATCTCCTACGAGCAGTACTTC. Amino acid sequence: CASSEGLAGGTISYEQYF.

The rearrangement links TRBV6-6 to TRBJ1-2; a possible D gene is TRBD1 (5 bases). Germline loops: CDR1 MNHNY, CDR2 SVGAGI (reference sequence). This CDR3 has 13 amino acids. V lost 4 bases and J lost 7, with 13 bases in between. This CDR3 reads CASSLAGGLGYTF. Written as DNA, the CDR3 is TGTGCCAGCAGTTTAGCGGGGGGACTTGGCTACACCTTC.

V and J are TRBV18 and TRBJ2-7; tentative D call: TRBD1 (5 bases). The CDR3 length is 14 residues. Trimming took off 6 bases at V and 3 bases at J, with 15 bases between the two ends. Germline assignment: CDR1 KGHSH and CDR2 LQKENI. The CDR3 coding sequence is TGTGCCAGCTCCCCATTAATAGACAGCTACGAGCAGTACTTC. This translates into CASSPLIDSYEQYF.

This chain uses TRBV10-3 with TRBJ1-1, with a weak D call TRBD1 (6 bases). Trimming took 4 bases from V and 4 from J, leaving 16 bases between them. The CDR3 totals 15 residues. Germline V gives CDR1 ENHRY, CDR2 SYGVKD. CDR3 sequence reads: CAISGGQGGPTEAFF. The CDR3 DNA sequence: TGTGCCATCAGTGGGGGCCAAGGGGGACCCACTGAAGCTTTCTTT.

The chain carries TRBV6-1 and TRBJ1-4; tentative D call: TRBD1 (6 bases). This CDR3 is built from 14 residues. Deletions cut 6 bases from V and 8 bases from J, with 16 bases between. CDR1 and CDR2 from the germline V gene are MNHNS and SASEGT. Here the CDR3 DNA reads TGTGCCAGCAGATGGGGCAGGGGTTACGAAAAACTGTTTTTT. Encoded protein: CASRWGRGYEKLFF.